Listed here are 11 T cell receptor beta chains from one sample, sequenced in a study of T cells expressing NK-cell markers. No DNA is given; TCRdb re-called the 5' RACE reads and lists each CDR3 protein once. This listing includes 150,000 to 200,000 distinct CDR3 sequences. Sequenced sample: blood T cells: a sorted CD56 or NKG2C T cell subset, CD4+ or CD8+ T cells, or bulk PBMC T cells (not recorded which). These receptors were collected from a man aged 18-69 years in good health.

V is TRBV15 and J is TRBJ2-1; as DNA is missing, the TRBD2 call by TCRdb cannot be tested. Germline values: CDR1 LNHNV, CDR2 YYDKDF (reference sequence). There are 13 residues in the CDR3. The CDR3 sequence is CATMTNGNNEQFF.

CDR3 amino acids: CAWSVLPSYTEAFF. The chain recombines TRBV30 with TRBJ1-1. Germline V gene sequence: CDR1 GTSNPN, CDR2 SVGIG (reference sequence). The CDR3 has 14 residues.

The V and J genes are TRBV6-1 and TRBJ2-2; the TCRdb D gene call, TRBD1, has no DNA to confirm it. Germline V gene data show CDR1 as MNHNS and CDR2 as SASEGT. The CDR3 covers 15 residues. The CDR3 is CASSNWDRGTGELFF.

The V and J genes are TRBV15 and TRBJ2-7; TCRdb picks TRBD2, but there is no DNA to check that call. Germline CDR1 LNHNV, CDR2 YYDKDF (reference sequence). The CDR3 extends over 16 amino acids. CDR3: CATSRDPGTASYEQYF.

CDR3 sequence reads: CASSIRGISNQPQHF. The V call is TRBV19, the J call TRBJ1-5; TCRdb indicates TRBD1, and absent DNA this call remains unverified. The length of the CDR3 is 15 residues. Germline V gives CDR1 LNHDA, CDR2 SQIVND (reference sequence).

The rearrangement links TRBV7-9 to TRBJ2-7; the D call from TCRdb, TRBD1, cannot be confirmed without DNA. The germline V gene encodes CDR1 SEHNR and CDR2 FQNEAQ (reference sequence). This CDR3 has 16 residues. The CDR3 sequence: CASSITDRGEGYEQYF.

The rearrangement joins TRBV7-6 to TRBJ1-2; without DNA, the TCRdb call of TRBD1 cannot be checked. CDR1 is SGHVS and CDR2 is FNYEAQ in the germline V gene. The CDR3 runs to 14 residues. The CDR3 loop is CASSSGQANYGYTF.

The V call is TRBV30, the J call TRBJ1-1. Germline values: CDR1 GTSNPN, CDR2 SVGIG (reference sequence). This CDR3 has 13 residues. CDR3 loop: CAWSALGWTEAFF.

The chain combines TRBV3-1 with TRBJ2-1; TCRdb calls TRBD1, which cannot be checked without DNA. Germline lookup yields CDR1 LGHDT and CDR2 YNNKEL (reference sequence). The CDR3 consists of 15 residues. This chain's CDR3 is CASSHPRGSHNEQFF.

V is TRBV6-5 and J is TRBJ2-2; TCRdb's D call of TRBD2 is untestable without DNA. Germline V gives CDR1 MNHEY, CDR2 SVGAGI. The CDR3 has 13 residues. This chain's CDR3 is CASSYRGPGELFF.

The chain carries TRBV7-6 and TRBJ2-2; TCRdb designates TRBD2, a call that cannot be tested without DNA. CDR1 SGHVS and CDR2 FNYEAQ come from the germline V gene. The CDR3 is 15 amino acids. The CDR3 sequence: CASSPDYSGTGELFF.